The rows below give T cell receptor beta chains drawn from one sample of a study of coeliac disease. Clones were sequenced by immunoSEQ multiplex PCR, and TCRdb holds only the in-frame ones, with some missing. The data show under 4,500 clones, approximately 54% seen once. Material for sequencing was intraepithelial lymphocytes from the gut. Receptor source: a human donor with active celiac disease. CDR3s include the opening cysteine and the closing phenylalanine or tryptophan. Each record gives: D gene, J gene, clone size, V gene, CDR3 DNA, CDR3 protein. The D gene is left open where the match is weak. The size of a clone is reported for some rows only, either as once, few or many, or as a class for expanded clones.

>-|TRBJ1-1|-|TRBV14
TGTGCCAGCAGCCCGCGGGGGAAAACTGAAGCTTTCTTT
CASSPRGKTEAFF
>TRBD2|TRBJ2-1|-|TRBV10-3
TGTGCCATCAGTGAGCGTTATACTAGCGTCAATGAGCAGTTCTTC
CAISERYTSVNEQFF
>-|TRBJ2-5|few|TRBV7-7
TGTGCTAGCAGCTTAGCGCTGGACTACCAAGAGACCCAGTACTTC
CASSLALDYQETQYF
>TRBD1|TRBJ1-2|-|TRBV9
TGTGCCAGCAGCTCTGAGCAGGGGGTTAACTATGGCTACACCTTC
CASSSEQGVNYGYTF
>-|TRBJ2-2|-|TRBV7-2
TGTGCCAGCAGTTTACCCGGGCTCGGGACAATTCAGACCGGGGAGCTGTTTTTT
CASSLPGLGTIQTGELFF
>TRBD2|TRBJ2-3|medium-sized|TRBV4-1
TGCGCCAGCAGCACGCGGGCTAGCGGCAAAGCTAGCACAGATACGCAGTATTTT
CASSTRASGKASTDTQYF
>TRBD2|TRBJ2-1|few|TRBV7-6
TGTGCCAGCAGTCTACTAGCGGGATTCTACAATGAGCAGTTCTTC
CASSLLAGFYNEQFF
>TRBD2|TRBJ2-1|-|TRBV7-8
TGTGCCAGCAGCTTCTATACTAGCGGGAGGGCTAATGAGCAGTTCTTC
CASSFYTSGRANEQFF
>-|TRBJ2-7|-|TRBV18
TGTGCCAGCTCACCAGCGGGACAGAACGAGCAGTACTTC
CASSPAGQNEQYF
>-|TRBJ1-2|medium-sized|TRBV27
TGTGCCAGCAGACCTACAGGGATCTATGGCTACACCTTC
CASRPTGIYGYTF
>TRBD1|TRBJ1-1|-|TRBV7-9
TGTGCCAGCACCCCGGGACAGGGGAACACTGAAGCTTTCTTT
CASTPGQGNTEAFF
>-|TRBJ2-5|-|TRBV28
TGTGCCAGCAGTTCTAGGAGGGTTTGGGAGACCCAGTACTTC
CASSSRRVWETQYF
>-|TRBJ1-4|-|TRBV5-4
TGTGCCAGCAGCATCGACCGAGGTCATAATGAAAAACTGTTTTTT
CASSIDRGHNEKLFF
>-|TRBJ2-1|-|TRBV7-6
TGTGCCAGCAAGGACAGATACAATGAGCAGTTCTTC
CASKDRYNEQFF
>TRBD2|TRBJ2-2|-|TRBV5-1
TGCGCCAGCAGCATGAGCGGGATAGTGAACACCGGGGAGCTGTTTTTT
CASSMSGIVNTGELFF
>-|TRBJ1-2|-|TRBV28
TGTGCCAGCAGTCCCCGATGGGGGCGAGGAGAAGGCTACACCTTC
CASSPRWGRGEGYTF
>TRBD2|TRBJ2-7|-|TRBV7-2
TGTGCCAGCAGCCCGGGGCCTGTGCGGGAGCCCCTTTACGAGCAGTACTTC
CASSPGPVREPLYEQYF
>TRBD1|TRBJ2-5|-|TRBV13
TGTGCCAGCAGCCGGGACAGGGGTTGGGAGACCCAGTACTTC
CASSRDRGWETQYF
>TRBD1|TRBJ2-7|-|TRBV27
TGTGCCAGCAGGCCGGGACAGGTCTCCTACGAGCAGTACTTC
CASRPGQVSYEQYF
>-|TRBJ1-5|-|TRBV5-8
TGTGCCAGCAGCTCTTTCTTGCTACGGTATAGCAATCAGCCCCAGCATTTT
CASSSFLLRYSNQPQHF
>TRBD2|TRBJ2-7|few|TRBV19
TGTGCCAGTAGTCGACTAGCGGACTCCTACGAGCAGTACTTC
CASSRLADSYEQYF
>-|TRBJ2-1|large|TRBV4-1
TGCGCCAGCAGCCAAGGACTGCCCCGGAATGAGCAGTTCTTC
CASSQGLPRNEQFF
>TRBD2|TRBJ2-5|-|TRBV28
TGTGCCAGCAGCTCGGCCTCGGGGGGAGAGACCCAGTACTTC
CASSSASGGETQYF
>TRBD1|TRBJ2-1|-|TRBV5-1
TGCGCCAGCAGCTTCCAGGGGGAGTACAATGAGCAGTTCTTC
CASSFQGEYNEQFF
>TRBD2|TRBJ2-7|few|TRBV5-4
TGTGCCAGCAGCTTGGCCCGGGGACTAGCTGCCGAGCAGTACTTC
CASSLARGLAAEQYF
>TRBD2|TRBJ2-7|few|TRBV4-1
TGCGCCAGCAGCCAATACCGACTAGCGTCCTCCTACGAGCAGTACTTC
CASSQYRLASSYEQYF
>-|TRBJ1-2|-|TRBV7-9
TGTGCCAGCAGCGGCCGACAAGTAACCATCAGGAAGTATGGCTACACCTTC
CASSGRQVTIRKYGYTF
>-|TRBJ2-7|large|TRBV15
TGTGCCACCAGCAGAGCCGCCGGGGGGCTCGGTTACTACGAGCAGTACTTC
CATSRAAGGLGYYEQYF
>-|TRBJ2-7|-|TRBV28
TGTGCCAGCAGTGCCGGGACACCCTCCTACGAGCAGTACTTC
CASSAGTPSYEQYF
>-|TRBJ1-1|few|TRBV14
TGTGCCAGCAGCCTGGGGCCGCACACTGAAGCTTTCTTT
CASSLGPHTEAFF
>-|TRBJ1-1|medium-sized|TRBV5-1
TGCGCCAGCAGCCAAACGGGGAACACTGAAGCTTTCTTT
CASSQTGNTEAFF
>-|TRBJ2-2|-|TRBV29-1
TGCAGCGTTGAAGATCTCAAGGACTACAACACCGGGGAGCTGTTTTTT
CSVEDLKDYNTGELFF
>-|TRBJ2-2|-|TRBV5-1
TGCGCCAGCAGGTTGCGGCCGATCGAACACCGGGGAGCTGTTTTT
CASRLRPIEHRGAVF
>TRBD2|TRBJ2-1|-|TRBV29-1
TGCAGCGTGGAGCGGGAGTCGGGCAATGAGCAGTTCTTC
CSVERESGNEQFF
>TRBD2|TRBJ2-7|-|TRBV5-3
TGTGCCAGAAGCTTGGGAACTAGCGAGGTCTACGAGCAGTACTTC
CARSLGTSEVYEQYF
>TRBD2|TRBJ2-1|-|TRBV7-3
TGTGCCAGCAGCCTGACGGGACTAGCGTTTGAGCAGTTCTTC
CASSLTGLAFEQFF
>-|TRBJ2-7|-|TRBV5-4
TGTGCCAGCAGCTTGGGCGACGCGGGGCCCGAGCAGTACTTC
CASSLGDAGPEQYF
>-|TRBJ2-1|-|TRBV21-1
TGTGCCAGCAGACAATGGCTAGCTACCCATTCCGACAATGAGCAGTTCTTC
CASRQWLATHSDNEQFF
>TRBD2|TRBJ2-2|-|TRBV7-3
TGTGCCAGCAGCCCCTGGACTAGCTTTGGGGAGCTGTTTTTT
CASSPWTSFGELFF
>-|TRBJ1-2|-|TRBV18
TGTGCCAGCTCCCCGGACCGGGGGGACGACTATGGCTACACCTTC
CASSPDRGDDYGYTF
>TRBD2|TRBJ2-1|-|TRBV27
TGTGCCAGCAGTACCACTAGCGGGGGGCCCCCCAGAGAGCAGTTCTTC
CASSTTSGGPPREQFF
>-|TRBJ2-4|few|TRBV2
TGTGCCAGCAGTGAGTTTTGGGGGCTAGCCGGTGCCAAAAACATTCAGTACTTC
CASSEFWGLAGAKNIQYF
>-|TRBJ2-3|-|TRBV21-1
TGTGCCACCATGGAGGGATGCGGCACAGATACGCAGTATTTT
CATMEGCGTDTQYF
>-|TRBJ2-1|-|TRBV27
TGTGCCAGCAGTTCTCCCCTTGATGAGCAGTTCTTC
CASSSPLDEQFF
>TRBD2|TRBJ2-7|few|TRBV7-2
TGTGCCAGCAGCTTAACTAGCGGGAGGTTTGCCGAGCAGTACTTC
CASSLTSGRFAEQYF
>TRBD2|TRBJ2-1|-|TRBV15
TGTGCCACCAGCACGGATCGGGGATTTCGGCTAGCGGAATACAATGAGCAGTTCTTC
CATSTDRGFRLAEYNEQFF
>TRBD1|TRBJ2-7|-|TRBV6-1
TGTGCCAGCAGTGAGTACAGGGGGCAAGGGTACGAGCAGTACTTC
CASSEYRGQGYEQYF
>-|TRBJ2-1|-|TRBV21-1
TGTGCCAGCAGCAAAGTAGGGCCTAGCGGCACCAATGAGCAGTTCTTC
CASSKVGPSGTNEQFF
>-|TRBJ2-1|few|TRBV9
TGTGCCAGCAGCGTCGTACCCCAGTATGAGCAGTTCTTC
CASSVVPQYEQFF
>TRBD2|TRBJ2-7|-|TRBV9
TGTGCCAGCAGCGTAGGGCATACTAGCGGGAGAGCCCACGAGCAGTACTTC
CASSVGHTSGRAHEQYF
>-|TRBJ2-2|-|TRBV15
TGTGCCACCAGTCGGGGGATTAACACCGGGGAGCTGTTTTTT
CATSRGINTGELFF
>TRBD1|TRBJ1-2|-|TRBV5-4
TGTGCCAGCAGCTCGACAGGGGGCGGCTATGGCTACACCTTC
CASSSTGGGYGYTF
>TRBD2|TRBJ2-1|-|TRBV27
TGTGCCAGCAGTCTGAGCGGGACTAACTACAATGAGCAGTTCTTC
CASSLSGTNYNEQFF
>TRBD1|TRBJ2-7|-|TRBV9
TGTGCCAGCAGCCCCCCTGACAGGGCCCACGAGCAGTACTTC
CASSPPDRAHEQYF
>-|TRBJ2-1|few|TRBV7-2
TGTGCCAGCAGCTTATCCGGAGGGATGGTCTTC
CASSLSGGMVF
>-|TRBJ2-2|once|TRBV6-5
TGTGCCAGCAGTTACACGGGAAACGGGGAGCTGTTTTTT
CASSYTGNGELFF
>TRBD2|TRBJ2-1|-|TRBV7-9
TGTGCCAGCAGCTTAACTAGCGGGAGGAACAATGAGCAGTTCTTC
CASSLTSGRNNEQFF
>-|TRBJ2-7|few|TRBV6-1
TGTGCCAGCAGTGAAGTAGACCTTCGGAGCAACTACGAGCAGTACTTC
CASSEVDLRSNYEQYF
>-|TRBJ2-4|-|TRBV21-1
TGTGCCAGCAGCAGTGGGGGGGACCGGATAGCCAAAAACATTCAGTACTTC
CASSSGGDRIAKNIQYF